In its sample, the clone carrying this T cell receptor beta chain was seen a few times. What it binds is unknown. The sample comes from a study of blood T cells in healthy people across ages. Study-wide background: Capture via template switching afforded approximately one barcoded beta molecule per two T cells.

The CDR3 spans 14 residues. Germline CDR1 is SGHTA and CDR2 is FQGNSA. The ends were cut back, 5 bases at V and 1 base at J, with 12 bases in the middle. Points from the study as a whole: Naive and antigen-experienced cells were not separated, limiting conclusive comparison.

The authors ran a second PCR of 7 to 11 cycles using a sample-barcoded 5' primer and a J-beta primer mix. TCRdb used MiXCR to reprocess the 5' RACE reads, holding one entry per CDR3 protein. The data hold 1.5 million to 1.8 million distinct CDR3 sequences, with roughly 43% observed a single time. The gene calls are TRBV7-2 and TRBJ2-7, with D uncertain. Material for sequencing was blood. The sequence was collected from a woman between 18 and 30 years old in good health. The CDR3 DNA is TGTGCCAGCAGCATTACCTGGCAGTCCTACGAGCAGTACTTC. This translates into CASSITWQSYEQYF.